The 31 T cell receptor beta chains reported below all come from one sample, sequenced in a study of CD8 T cells in ankylosing spondylitis. TCRdb analysed the 5' RACE reads with MiXCR anew, one entry per CDR3 protein. The table records about 250,000 distinct CDR3 sequences, over 7% of them present only once. The sequencing sample was made of blood, either unsorted or a sorted T cell fraction (not recorded which). The source is a female donor with ankylosing spondylitis or in good health (not recorded which).

In its sample, this clonotype was seen many times. The rearrangement joins TRBV4-3 to TRBJ2-7; D remains ambiguous. The CDR3 consists of 15 residues. Germline values: CDR1 LGHNA, CDR2 YSLEER. Trimming removed 0 bases from V and 3 bases from J, with 12 bases in between. CDR3 region: CASSQDTIGGYEQYF. The DNA of the CDR3 is TGCGCCAGCAGCCAAGACACGATTGGCGGCTACGAGCAGTACTTC.

This clonotype has ten or more counts. The chain has TRBV20-1 and TRBJ2-3; D might be TRBD2 (5 bases). This CDR3 is 13 amino acids long. In germline, CDR1 is DFQATT, CDR2 SNEGSKA (reference sequence). Trimming shortened V by 0 bases and J by 2 bases, and 6 bases separated the two germline ends. CDR3 residues: CSAREDYTDTQYF. The CDR3 DNA sequence: TGCAGTGCTAGAGAAGACTACACAGATACGCAGTATTTT.

Many counts were recorded for this clonotype. The rearrangement uses TRBV5-6 and TRBJ2-3; weak D call: TRBD2 (5 bases). CDR1 and CDR2 from the germline V gene are SGHDT and YYEEEE. The V end was cut by 6 bases, the J end by 2 bases, with 19 bases between. The CDR3 length is 16 residues. CDR3 sequence (DNA): TGTGCCAGCACGTGGGAGCGGAACAAATACACAGATACGCAGTATTTT. Encoded protein: CASTWERNKYTDTQYF.

This clonotype has ten or more counts. This chain joins TRBV27 and TRBJ2-2; D possibly corresponds to TRBD2 (6 bases). Trimming shortened V by 2 bases and J by 5 bases, and 9 bases separated the two germline ends. CDR1 is MNHEY, CDR2 SMNVEV, per germline (reference sequence). This CDR3 is built from 14 residues. Here the CDR3 DNA reads TGTGCCAGCAGTTTAGCGGGAAAGACCGGGGAGCTGTTTTTT. Amino acids: CASSLAGKTGELFF.

This clonotype occurred a few times. The CDR3 sequence: CASSYGTNTDTQYF. The CDR3 coding sequence is TGTGCCAGCAGCTACGGGACTAACACAGATACGCAGTATTTT. V and J are TRBV7-2 and TRBJ2-3; TRBD2 aligns across 7 bases. Germline V gene lookup returns CDR1 SGHTA and CDR2 FQGNSA. V dropped 4 bases and J dropped 2; count of bases not matched to a gene: 3. The CDR3 is 14 residues long.

At least ten counts were recorded for this clonotype. This chain's CDR3 is CASSWDRLNTEAFF. CDR3 coding DNA: TGCGCCAGCAGCTGGGACAGATTGAACACTGAAGCTTTCTTT. V usage is TRBV5-1 and J usage is TRBJ1-1; 7 nucleotides match TRBD1. V shed 3 bases, J shed 0 bases, and the junction held 2 bases outside the gene matches. Germline loops: CDR1 SGHRS, CDR2 YFSETQ. The CDR3 loop spans 14 amino acids.

This clonotype was observed at least ten times. The chain is built from TRBV20-1 and TRBJ2-1; D might be TRBD2 (6 bases). CDR1 is DFQATT and CDR2 is SNEGSKA in the germline V gene (reference sequence). Trimming took 3 bases from V and 7 from J, leaving 16 bases between them. This CDR3 has 14 amino acids. The CDR3 nucleotides read TGCAGTGCTAGTAGCGGACTCCGAAGGAATGAGCAGTTCTTC. It specifies CSASSGLRRNEQFF.

This clonotype was counted at least ten times. The chain joins TRBV2 to TRBJ2-5; 8 bases map to TRBD1. Per the germline V gene, CDR1 is SNHLY and CDR2 is FYNNEI. The V segment lost 7 bases and the J segment 5 bases; nucleotides outside the gene matches: 15. CDR3 length: 16 residues. The CDR3 region has the DNA TGTGCCAGCACAAAATACCCGACAGGGGAAGGCGAGACCCAGTACTTC. Translated, it gives CASTKYPTGEGETQYF. Drawing the rest from reference TRBV2 and TRBJ2-5, the complete variable domain is EPEVTQTPSHQVTQMGQEVILRCVPISNHLYFYWYRQILGQKVEFLVSFYNNEISEKSEIFDDQFSVERPDGSNFTLKIRSTKLEDSAMYFCASTKYPTGEGETQYFGPGTRLLVL.

At least ten counts were recorded for this clonotype. The rearrangement uses TRBV4-3 and TRBJ1-1; the D is unclear. This CDR3 region has 16 residues. Trimming shortened V by 0 bases and J by 2 bases, and 13 bases separated the two germline ends. Per the germline V gene, CDR1 is LGHNA and CDR2 is YSLEER. CDR3 sequence (DNA): TGCGCCAGCAGCCAAGAACTGAGGAGTCCTAACACTGAAGCTTTCTTT. Translated: CASSQELRSPNTEAFF.

Ten or more counts support this clonotype. The V gene is TRBV29-1, the J gene TRBJ2-1; D remains ambiguous. CDR1 is SQVTM, CDR2 ANQGSEA, per germline. The germline V and J ends were trimmed by 4 bases and 6 bases, with 4 bases remaining between them. The length of the CDR3 is 10 residues. CDR3 amino acids: CSVGGNEQFF. In nucleotides, the CDR3 is TGCAGCGTTGGGGGCAATGAGCAGTTCTTC.

This clonotype was detected ten times or more. The V call is TRBV4-1, the J call TRBJ2-5; perhaps D is TRBD1 or TRBD2 (5 bases each). V shed 0 bases and J shed 7 bases, with 12 bases lying between them. The CDR3 length is 14 residues. CDR1 is MGHRA and CDR2 is YSYEKL in the germline V gene. CDR3 region: CASSQDEAGRTQYF. DNA for the CDR3: TGCGCCAGCAGCCAAGATGAGGCAGGGAGGACCCAGTACTTC.

There are many counts of this clonotype. This chain connects TRBV5-1 to TRBJ1-2; no clear D gene. Per the germline V gene, CDR1 is SGHRS and CDR2 is YFSETQ. V shed 0 bases and J shed 6 bases, with 9 bases lying between them. The CDR3 consists of 13 residues. CDR3 bases: TGCGCCAGCAGCTTGGGTAGTGGCGATGGCTACACCTTC. Encoded protein: CASSLGSGDGYTF.

This clonotype appeared many times. The V and J genes are TRBV9 and TRBJ2-1; 10 bases fit TRBD1. The V and J ends lost 3 bases and 3 bases, in that order; junction bases with no gene match: 6. The germline CDR1 and CDR2 sequences are SGDLS and YYNGEE. There are 16 residues in the CDR3. The DNA for the CDR3 is TGTGCCAGCAGCGGGGAGGGGGACAGGGGCTACAATGAGCAGTTCTTC. It encodes CASSGEGDRGYNEQFF.

In this sample, this clonotype turned up a few times. This chain uses TRBV29-1 with TRBJ2-3; 10 nucleotides agree with TRBD1. V lost 8 bases, J lost 1 base, and 3 bases stayed unmatched. The CDR3 length is 13 residues. Germline CDR1 and CDR2: SQVTM and ANQGSEA. The CDR3 DNA reads TGCAGCACCGGGACAGGGGGCACAGATACGCAGTATTTT. Translation: CSTGTGGTDTQYF.

Only a few counts were recorded for this clonotype. This chain uses TRBV7-2 with TRBJ2-2; possible D gene TRBD1, 5 bases. The CDR3 has 15 amino acids. Trimming removed 2 bases at V and 7 bases at J, with 14 bases between. The germline V gene encodes CDR1 SGHTA and CDR2 FQGNSA. CDR3 amino acids: CASSLIGGAGGELFF. In DNA form, the CDR3 reads TGTGCCAGCAGCTTAATCGGTGGGGCAGGCGGGGAGCTGTTTTTT.

This clonotype appeared many times. The chain combines TRBV5-5 with TRBJ2-5, with D perhaps matching TRBD2 (6 bases). V lost 3 bases and J 1 base, leaving 19 bases between the germline ends. The CDR3 has 17 amino acids. Germline V gene lookup returns CDR1 SGHKS and CDR2 YYEKEE (reference sequence). The CDR3 sequence: CASSWGLVFSGQETQYF. The CDR3 DNA sequence: TGTGCCAGCAGCTGGGGTTTGGTGTTTAGCGGCCAAGAGACCCAGTACTTC.

This clonotype was seen many times. CDR3 residues: CASSLQPNTEAFF. For the CDR3, the DNA is TGCGCCAGCAGTCTGCAGCCGAACACTGAAGCTTTCTTT. The chain employs TRBV5-1 and TRBJ1-1; D ambiguous. V lost 5 bases, J lost 1 base, and 9 bases lay in between. The CDR3 has 13 residues. Per the germline V gene, CDR1 is SGHRS and CDR2 is YFSETQ.

This clonotype has ten or more counts. The chain carries TRBV6-6 and TRBJ1-5; the D is unclear. The CDR3 runs 11 residues. The germline CDR1 and CDR2 sequences are MNHNY and SVGAGI (reference sequence). V was cut by 6 bases and J by 10 bases, with 10 bases left in between. CDR3: CASRGRGPQHF. In DNA form, the CDR3 reads TGTGCCAGCAGGGGTCGCGGCCCCCAGCATTTT.

In its sample, this clonotype was seen many times. This chain links TRBV5-5 with TRBJ1-5; D is ambiguous. The CDR3 is 12 amino acids. V dropped 1 base and J dropped 5 bases, with 4 bases sitting between them. The germline V gene encodes CDR1 SGHKS and CDR2 YYEKEE (reference sequence). CDR3 sequence (DNA): TGTGCCAGCAGCTTGTGGGATCAGCCCCAGCATTTT. Its protein product is CASSLWDQPQHF.

This clonotype occurred many times. The chain couples TRBV5-1 to TRBJ2-1; tentatively, D is TRBD1 or TRBD2 (6 bases each). CDR1 SGHRS and CDR2 YFSETQ come from the germline V gene. The CDR3 covers 13 residues. V shed 2 bases and J shed 8 bases, with 11 bases lying between them. The CDR3 loop is CASSLVGGHEQFF. The CDR3 DNA follows: TGCGCCAGCAGCTTAGTGGGGGGCCATGAGCAGTTCTTC.

This clonotype showed up many times. The J gene is TRBJ2-1, the V gene TRBV2, with 10 bases lining up with TRBD1. V trimming: 6 bases; J trimming: 7 bases; junction bases outside the gene matches: 18. The CDR3 covers 18 residues. Germline V gene sequence: CDR1 SNHLY, CDR2 FYNNEI. CDR3 DNA sequence: TGTGCCAGCAGGATCACCCTCACGCCGGGACAGGGGAGGAATGAGCAGTTCTTC. This sequence encodes CASRITLTPGQGRNEQFF.

This clonotype was found many times. The chain joins TRBV6-5 to TRBJ1-1; perhaps TRBD1 as D (6 bases). Germline CDR1 and CDR2: MNHEY and SVGAGI. V lost 0 bases and J lost 3, with 11 bases in between. The CDR3 sequence is 15 residues long. The chain's CDR3 is CASSYSQGQDTEAFF. CDR3 DNA sequence: TGTGCCAGCAGTTACTCGCAGGGGCAGGACACTGAAGCTTTCTTT.

Only a few counts were recorded for this clonotype. J is TRBJ2-7 and V is TRBV27; D ambiguous. This CDR3 is built from 13 residues. V lost 3 bases to trimming and J lost 3 bases, with 9 bases between them. Germline V gene data show CDR1 as MNHEY and CDR2 as SMNVEV (reference sequence). The CDR3 nucleotides read TGTGCCAGCAGTTTTAACAGCCTCTACGAGCAGTACTTC. Residues: CASSFNSLYEQYF.

This clonotype was seen a single time. This sequence may be a read error, since a much larger clone differs from it by one base. This chain uses TRBV7-2 with TRBJ2-5; D remains ambiguous. With 1 base removed from V and 5 bases from J, the gap between germline ends came to 11 bases. CDR1 is SGHTA and CDR2 is FQGNSA in the germline V gene. This CDR3 is 14 amino acids long. The CDR3 loop is CASSLDGRQETQYF. In nucleotides, the CDR3 is TGTGCCAGCAGCTTAGACGGGCGCCAGGAGACCCAGTACTTC.

This clonotype was counted at least ten times. The genes are TRBV4-3 and TRBJ1-1; TRBD1 matches 11 bases. J lost 4 bases, V lost 3 bases, and 4 bases had no gene match. There are 15 residues in the CDR3. The V gene's germline CDR1 is LGHNA and CDR2 YSLEER. CDR3 sequence: CASSHLGTGGTEAFF. CDR3 DNA: TGCGCCAGCAGCCACCTTGGGACAGGGGGCACTGAAGCTTTCTTT.

In this sample, this clonotype turned up a few times. This chain uses TRBV7-2 with TRBJ2-1, with 7 bases matching TRBD2. The junction had 6 bases not matched to a gene; V was cut back by 2 bases and J by 8 bases. Germline V lookup: CDR1 SGHTA, CDR2 FQGNSA. The CDR3 sequence is 14 residues long. The CDR3 nucleotides are TGTGCCAGCAGCTTAAGGCGGGAGTCGTATGAGCAGTTCTTC. Amino acid sequence: CASSLRRESYEQFF. Full variable domain (outside the CDR3, taken from reference TRBV7-2 and TRBJ2-1): GAGVSQSPSNKVTEKGKDVELRCDPISGHTALYWYRQSLGQGLEFLIYFQGNSAPDKSGLPSDRFSAERTGGSVSTLTIQRTQQEDSAVYLCASSLRRESYEQFFGPGTRLTVL.

In its sample, this clonotype was seen many times. The V gene is TRBV5-1, the J gene TRBJ2-3; TRBD2 matches at 10 bases. J lost 4 bases, V lost 5 bases, and 4 bases had no gene match. The length of the CDR3 is 14 residues. Germline V lookup: CDR1 SGHRS, CDR2 YFSETQ. The CDR3 DNA reads as TGCGCCAGCAGAGCTAGCGGGAGCCCAGATACGCAGTATTTT. Protein sequence: CASRASGSPDTQYF.

Many counts were recorded for this clonotype. The CDR3 sequence is CASSDRDLLYNEQFF. CDR3 DNA sequence: TGTGCCAGCAGCGACCGGGACTTATTATACAATGAGCAGTTCTTC. This chain connects TRBV5-5 to TRBJ2-1; maybe TRBD2 (6 bases). Trimming removed 4 bases at V and 4 bases at J, with 15 bases between. CDR1 and CDR2 (germline): SGHKS, YYEKEE (reference sequence). This CDR3 spans 15 amino acids. The full variable domain, with the rest looked up from reference TRBV5-5 and TRBJ2-1, is DAGVTQSPTHLIKTRGQQVTLRCSPISGHKSVSWYQQVLGQGPQFIFQYYEKEERGRGNFPDRFSARQFPNYSSELNVNALLLGDSALYLCASSDRDLLYNEQFFGPGTRLTVL.

This clonotype was seen a few times. This chain links TRBV7-4 with TRBJ2-7; D may be TRBD1 (6 bases). CDR1 is SGHVT, CDR2 SQSDAQ, per germline. CDR3 length: 12 amino acids. Trimming shortened V by 4 bases and J by 5 bases, and 9 bases separated the two germline ends. CDR3 residues: CASSWTDDEQYF. CDR3 bases: TGTGCCAGCAGCTGGACAGACGACGAGCAGTACTTC.

The chain uses TRBV20-1 and TRBJ1-1, with D possibly TRBD1 on 6 matching bases. The CDR3 spans 13 residues. Germline-derived CDR1 and CDR2 are DFQATT and SNEGSKA (reference sequence). Trimming removed 6 bases at V and 3 bases at J, with 14 bases between. The CDR3 bases are TGCAGTGCAAAGGGGGGCGCGGACACTGAAGCTTTCTTT. It translates to CSAKGGADTEAFF.

At least ten counts were recorded for this clonotype. The gene calls are TRBV5-1 and TRBJ1-2; the match to TRBD1 covers 9 bases. The CDR3 spans 14 residues. Per germline, CDR1 SGHRS and CDR2 YFSETQ. With V trimmed by 4 bases and J by 8 bases, 9 bases remained unmatched. The CDR3 protein is CASSRGQGEGGYTF. In nucleotides, the CDR3 is TGCGCCAGCAGCCGGGGACAGGGAGAAGGGGGCTACACCTTC.